This T cell receptor beta chain was observed in a study of low-dose radiotherapy and immunotherapy resistance in tumors. The wider study: Each fraction for Cohort 1 was 0.5 Gy, given every 2 weeks, and the total came to 6.5 Gy. Intravenous nivolumab 240 mg every two weeks plus ipilimumab 1 mg/kg every six weeks was given to patients. Treatment included intravenous cyclophosphamide dosed at 200 mg/m2 every two weeks, one day before radiation and immunotherapy.

With TRAV- and TRBV-specific primers, first-strand cDNA was made, covering the alpha and beta chains. A constant-region primer paired with the V-primer adapter amplified TCRs over approximately 18 PCR cycles. One entry per CDR3 protein, called by TCRdb with MiXCR from the reads. The sample includes 7,500 to 10,000 distinct CDR3 sequences, roughly 80% of them seen just once. With 5 bases clipped from V and 3 bases from J, the junction kept 5 bases outside the gene matches. The CDR3 is made up of 14 amino acids. CDR1 and CDR2 from the germline V gene are MNHEY and SVGAGI. The chain joins TRBV6-5 to TRBJ2-5, with 8 positions matching TRBD1. This TCR was recovered from a human donor with advanced metastatic prostate, ovarian, gallbladder or colorectal cancer (not recorded which). This table probably holds off-target reads from a library built for another chain. The CDR3: CASSLRGPEETQYF. DNA for the CDR3: TGTGCCAGCAGTCTCAGGGGGCCAGAAGAGACCCAGTACTTC.